These 17 T cell receptor beta chains were sequenced from one sample in a study of blood T cell repertoires in COVID-19. The method was immunoSEQ multiplex PCR; TCRdb's version includes in-frame clones alone and lacks a portion of them. There are 150,000 to 200,000 clones in the sample; around 90% occur only once, and roughly 4.7% lies in the top ten. The material sequenced was peripheral blood. These receptors all come from a human donor in a cohort sampled during active COVID-19.

In its sample, this clone was seen many times. The chain couples TRBV29-1 to TRBJ1-5; 7 bases fit TRBD1. Trimming cost V 4 bases and J 7 bases; bases outside gene matches: 7. CDR3 length: 13 residues. Germline V gene sequence: CDR1 SQVTM, CDR2 ANQGSEA. The CDR3: CSVVPTQGQPQHF. The CDR3 region has the DNA TGCAGCGTTGTCCCCACACAGGGGCAGCCCCAGCATTTT.

This clone was observed once. The chain links TRBV24-1 to TRBJ2-1, with D possibly TRBD1 on 5 matching bases. This CDR3 spans 15 amino acids. The germline CDR1 and CDR2 sequences are KGHDR and SFDVKD. V lost 3 bases and J 0 bases, leaving 8 bases between the germline ends. This chain's CDR3 is CATSDGAASYNEQFF. For the CDR3, the DNA is TGTGCCACCAGTGATGGGGCGGCCTCCTACAATGAGCAGTTCTTC.

The genes are TRBV5-6 and TRBJ2-6; weak D call: TRBD2 (5 bases). The CDR3 is made up of 16 amino acids. The V gene lost 7 bases and the J gene lost 2 bases, with 16 bases spanning the gap. Germline CDR1 is SGHDT and CDR2 is YYEEEE. CDR3 nucleotides: TGTGCCAGCGAACCCCTTGGAGGCGCTGGGGCCAACGTCCTGACTTTC. Its translation is CASEPLGGAGANVLTF. Full variable domain (outside the CDR3, taken from reference TRBV5-6 and TRBJ2-6): DAGVTQSPTHLIKTRGQQVTLRCSPKSGHDTVSWYQQALGQGPQFIFQYYEEEERQRGNFPDRFSGHQFPNYSSELNVNALLLGDSALYLCASEPLGGAGANVLTFGAGSRLTVL.

CDR3 sequence: CASKPTAGQGTGELFF. The CDR3, as DNA: TGTGCCAGCAAGCCTACGGCAGGCCAGGGGACCGGGGAGCTGTTTTTT. The V and J genes are TRBV11-3 and TRBJ2-2; a possible D gene is TRBD1 (6 bases). CDR1 is SGHNT and CDR2 is YENEEA in the germline V gene. Deletions cut 7 bases from V and 5 bases from J, with 20 bases between. CDR3 length equals 16 residues.

The V and J genes are TRBV6-1 and TRBJ1-1; D uncertain. Trimming pared 2 bases from V and 7 bases from J, leaving 11 bases between. There are 13 residues in the CDR3. Per germline, CDR1 MNHNS and CDR2 SASEGT. CDR3 region: CASSEIVESEAFF. CDR3 DNA: TGTGCCAGCAGTGAAATCGTAGAGAGTGAAGCTTTCTTT.

The chain links TRBV7-2 to TRBJ1-5; tentatively, D is TRBD1 (5 bases). Germline lookup yields CDR1 SGHTA and CDR2 FQGNSA. Trimming left V 1 base short and J 4 bases short, with 11 bases between. The CDR3 is made up of 15 amino acids. CDR3 amino acids: CASSLVGGNNQPQHF. The CDR3 DNA reads TGTGCCAGCAGCTTAGTCGGGGGAAATAATCAGCCCCAGCATTTT.

Turning to this clone: This specimen includes other DNA sequences encoding the same CDR3. The rearrangement joins TRBV2 to TRBJ1-2, with TRBD1 matching over 8 bases. V trimming: 4 bases; J trimming: 2 bases; junction bases outside the gene matches: 0. The V gene's germline CDR1 is SNHLY and CDR2 FYNNEI. The CDR3 is made up of 13 amino acids. The CDR3 DNA reads as TGTGCCAGCAGTGGGACAGGGAACTATGGCTACACCTTC. This codes for CASSGTGNYGYTF.

The V gene is TRBV5-1, the J gene TRBJ1-1; 9 positions agree with TRBD1. This CDR3 comprises 19 residues. With V trimmed by 0 bases and J by 4 bases, 16 bases remained unmatched. CDR1 and CDR2 from the germline V gene are SGHRS and YFSETQ. CDR3 DNA: TGCGCCAGCAGCTTGGACCAAGGGACAGGGTTCCCAAGGGGCACTGAAGCTTTCTTT. Amino acid sequence: CASSLDQGTGFPRGTEAFF.

The sample holds one count of this clone. The chain has TRBV5-1 and TRBJ1-4, with 8 bases that match TRBD1. Unmatched junction bases numbered 7, after V lost 4 bases and J lost 5 bases. The CDR3 consists of 15 residues. Germline V gene data show CDR1 as SGHRS and CDR2 as YFSETQ. CDR3 bases: TGCGCCAGCAGCCCAGGAGACAGGGGCAATGAAAAACTGTTTTTT. It is translated as CASSPGDRGNEKLFF.

The CDR3 loop is CASSIPMTGLVSTTNEKLFF. In DNA, the CDR3 is TGTGCCAGTAGTATTCCCATGACAGGCTTGGTCTCTACAACTAATGAAAAACTGTTTTTT. V is TRBV19 and J is TRBJ1-4, with D possibly being TRBD1 (6 bases). Trimming pared 3 bases from V and 0 bases from J, leaving 23 bases between. This CDR3 is 20 amino acids long. CDR1 is LNHDA and CDR2 is SQIVND in the germline V gene (reference sequence).

J is TRBJ2-7 and V is TRBV20-1; 9 positions agree with TRBD1. Germline V gives CDR1 DFQATT, CDR2 SNEGSKA (reference sequence). With V trimmed by 3 bases and J by 4 bases, 7 bases remained unmatched. The CDR3 is 14 amino acids. This chain's CDR3 is CSASLTGGPYEQYF. The DNA for the CDR3 is TGCAGTGCTAGTCTCACAGGGGGCCCGTACGAGCAGTACTTC.

The chain couples TRBV6-6 to TRBJ1-2; 7 bases line up with TRBD1. Losses at the gene ends were 5 bases for V and 3 bases for J; bases not matched to a gene: 9. The V gene's germline CDR1 is MNHNY and CDR2 SVGAGI (reference sequence). This CDR3 spans 15 amino acids. The CDR3 loop is CASSMNRGGDYGYTF. The CDR3 coding sequence is TGTGCCAGCAGTATGAACAGGGGTGGCGACTATGGCTACACCTTC.

The V gene is TRBV30, the J gene TRBJ2-7; possible D gene TRBD1, 6 bases. The V gene's germline CDR1 is GTSNPN and CDR2 SVGIG (reference sequence). The V gene lost 0 bases and the J gene lost 3 bases, with 12 bases spanning the gap. CDR3 size: 14 residues. The CDR3 region has the DNA TGTGCCTGGAGTGTAGGGACAACGCGCTACGAGCAGTACTTC. It translates to CAWSVGTTRYEQYF.

Note on this clone: The sample contains more than one DNA sequence encoding this CDR3. The chain carries TRBV5-1 and TRBJ2-7, with 11 bases fitting TRBD1. The length of the CDR3 is 14 residues. Germline V gives CDR1 SGHRS, CDR2 YFSETQ. Losses at the gene ends were 4 bases for V and 4 bases for J; bases not matched to a gene: 4. CDR3: CASSTGQGAYEQYF. DNA of the CDR3: TGCGCCAGCAGCACCGGACAGGGGGCTTACGAGCAGTACTTC.

The chain employs TRBV6-2 or TRBV6-3 and TRBJ1-2; 7 nucleotides agree with TRBD1. Germline V CDR1 and CDR2: MNHEY, SVGEGT. The CDR3 contains 16 residues. V was clipped by 0 bases and J by 4 bases; unmatched bases: 8. CDR3 sequence (DNA): TGTGCCAGCAGTTACTCGAGACAGGGAGAGGGCTATGGCTACACCTTC. It encodes CASSYSRQGEGYGYTF.

This chain connects TRBV5-1 to TRBJ2-5; 7 bases fit TRBD1. This CDR3 comprises 14 residues. V gave up 4 bases and J gave up 2 bases; unmatched junction bases: 5. Germline V lookup: CDR1 SGHRS, CDR2 YFSETQ. The CDR3 sequence is CASSPGQPQETQYF. In DNA form, the CDR3 reads TGCGCCAGCAGCCCGGGACAGCCTCAAGAGACCCAGTACTTC. The whole variable domain, remainder taken from reference TRBV5-1 and TRBJ2-5, is KAGVTQTPRYLIKTRGQQVTLSCSPISGHRSVSWYQQTPGQGLQFLFEYFSETQRNKGNFPGRFSGRQFSNSRSEMNVSTLELGDSALYLCASSPGQPQETQYFGPGTRLLVL.

This sequence joins TRBV29-1 and TRBJ1-4; 10 bases align to TRBD1. CDR3 size: 13 residues. Germline V gene lookup returns CDR1 SQVTM and CDR2 ANQGSEA. With 8 bases clipped from V and 6 bases from J, the junction kept 6 bases outside the gene matches. This CDR3 reads CSIRQGADEKLFF. CDR3 nucleotides: TGCAGCATCAGACAGGGGGCGGATGAAAAACTGTTTTTT.